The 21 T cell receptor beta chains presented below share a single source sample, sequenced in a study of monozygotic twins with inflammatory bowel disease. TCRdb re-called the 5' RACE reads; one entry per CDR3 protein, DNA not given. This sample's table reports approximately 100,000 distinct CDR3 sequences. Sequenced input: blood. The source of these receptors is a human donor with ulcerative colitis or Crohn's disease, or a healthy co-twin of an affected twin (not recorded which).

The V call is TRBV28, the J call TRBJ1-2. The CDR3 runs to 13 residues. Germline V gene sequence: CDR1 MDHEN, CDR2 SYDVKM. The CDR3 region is CASSSPDHYGYTF.

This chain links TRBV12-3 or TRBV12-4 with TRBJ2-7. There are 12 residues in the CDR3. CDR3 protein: CASSWSSYEQYF.

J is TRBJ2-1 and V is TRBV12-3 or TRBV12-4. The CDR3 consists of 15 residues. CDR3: CASSFRGGSYNEQFF.

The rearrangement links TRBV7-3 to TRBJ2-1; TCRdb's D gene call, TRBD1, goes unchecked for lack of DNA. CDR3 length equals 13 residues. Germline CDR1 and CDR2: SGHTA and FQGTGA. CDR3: CASSLGQGYEQFF.

CDR3 region: CASSQDLAGGPWETQYF. This chain connects TRBV3-1 to TRBJ2-5; TCRdb indicates TRBD1, and absent DNA this call remains unverified. The CDR3 loop spans 17 amino acids. CDR1 and CDR2 from the germline V gene are LGHDT and YNNKEL (reference sequence).

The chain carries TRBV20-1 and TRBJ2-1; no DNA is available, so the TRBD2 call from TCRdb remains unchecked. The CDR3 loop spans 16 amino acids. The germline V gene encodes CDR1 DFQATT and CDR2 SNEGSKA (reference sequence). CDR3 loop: CSARDRAGLATNEQFF.

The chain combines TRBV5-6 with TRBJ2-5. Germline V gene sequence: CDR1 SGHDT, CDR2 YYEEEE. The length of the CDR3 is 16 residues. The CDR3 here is CASSRNLKVGKETQYF.

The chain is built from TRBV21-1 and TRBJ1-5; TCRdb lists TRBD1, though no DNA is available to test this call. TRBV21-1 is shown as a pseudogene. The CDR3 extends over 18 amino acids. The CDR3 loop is CASSKGALGTGGGQPQHF.

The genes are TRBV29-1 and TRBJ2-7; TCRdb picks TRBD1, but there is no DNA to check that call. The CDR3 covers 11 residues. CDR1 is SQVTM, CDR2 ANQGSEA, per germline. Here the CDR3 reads CSVFRGDRPYF.

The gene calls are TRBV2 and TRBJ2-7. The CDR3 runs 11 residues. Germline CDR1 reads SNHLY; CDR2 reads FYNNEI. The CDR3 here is CASSGSYEQYF.

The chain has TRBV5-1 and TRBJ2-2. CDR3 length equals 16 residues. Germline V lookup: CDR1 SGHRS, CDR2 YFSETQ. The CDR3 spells CASSSLSSINTGELFF.

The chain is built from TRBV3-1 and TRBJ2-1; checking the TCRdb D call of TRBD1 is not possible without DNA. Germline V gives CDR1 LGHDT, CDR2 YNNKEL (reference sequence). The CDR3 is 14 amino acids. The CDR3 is CASSPGGVYNEQFF.

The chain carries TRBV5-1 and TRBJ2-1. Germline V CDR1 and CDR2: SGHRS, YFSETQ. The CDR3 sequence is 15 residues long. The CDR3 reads CASSLGFSSYNEQFF.

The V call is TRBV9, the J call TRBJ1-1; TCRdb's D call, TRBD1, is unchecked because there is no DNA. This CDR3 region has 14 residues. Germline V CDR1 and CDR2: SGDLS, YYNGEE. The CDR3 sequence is CASSITPGATEAFF.

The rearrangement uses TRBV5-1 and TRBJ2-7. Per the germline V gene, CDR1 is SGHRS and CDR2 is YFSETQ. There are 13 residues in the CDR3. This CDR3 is CASSLGFTYEQYF.

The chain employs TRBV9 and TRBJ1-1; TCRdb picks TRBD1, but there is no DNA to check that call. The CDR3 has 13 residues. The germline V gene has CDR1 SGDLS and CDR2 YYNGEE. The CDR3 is CASSIDRVTEAFF.

The CDR3 sequence is CASSLERREGPNTGELFF. V and J are TRBV11-3 and TRBJ2-2; TCRdb outputs TRBD2, but without DNA this stays unchecked. This CDR3 contains 18 residues. Germline values: CDR1 SGHNT, CDR2 YENEEA.

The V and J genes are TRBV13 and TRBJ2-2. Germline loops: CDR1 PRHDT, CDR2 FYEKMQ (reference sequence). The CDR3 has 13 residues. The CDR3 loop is CASSLQESGELFF.

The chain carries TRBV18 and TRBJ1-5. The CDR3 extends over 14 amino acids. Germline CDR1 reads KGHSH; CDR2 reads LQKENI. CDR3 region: CASSPPTSNQPQHF.

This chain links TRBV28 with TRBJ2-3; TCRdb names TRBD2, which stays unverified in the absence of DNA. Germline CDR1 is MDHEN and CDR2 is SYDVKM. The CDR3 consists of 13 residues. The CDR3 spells CATTGGPTDTQYF.

The CDR3 sequence is CSARRSGGPGTGELFF. This chain joins TRBV20-1 and TRBJ2-2; TCRdb names TRBD2, which stays unverified in the absence of DNA. Per the germline V gene, CDR1 is DFQATT and CDR2 is SNEGSKA (reference sequence). This CDR3 region has 16 residues.